This entry features one TCR beta chain sequence. The data are from a study of blood T cell repertoires in COVID-19. Study in general: The United States, Italy and Spain supplied acute and convalescent COVID-19 samples. The analysed material was cDNA or gDNA that came from T cells, B-cell-depleted T cells, or PBMCs.

The CDR3 has 14 residues. The trim removed 6 bases at V and 3 bases at J, leaving 4 bases unmatched. The germline gives CDR1 LGHDT, CDR2 YNNKEL (reference sequence). As originally analysed: Amplification of reference gene primers provided the estimated nucleated cell counts. Assay: immunoSEQ multiplex PCR; the TCRdb copy retains only in-frame clones and omits some. V and J calls plus clone size are reproduced from that table; the DNA served to infer D and trimming. The data hold more than 150,000 clones, with approximately 85% observed a single time. Sequenced sample: peripheral blood. The TCR originated in a woman aged 80 or over with acute or convalescent COVID-19. The chain recombines TRBV3-1 (or the pseudogene TRBV3-2) with TRBJ2-2; 7 bases agree with TRBD2. CDR3: CASRKRDDTGELFF. The DNA for the CDR3 is TGTGCCAGCAGGAAGCGGGACGACACCGGGGAGCTGTTTTTT.